This TCR beta chain was identified in a study of shared clonotypes between healthy human individuals (TCRdb year 2020). For the study in its entirety: The cohort included three men and a couple of women between 18 and 49 years of age. Per donor, three plates each were used for CD4 naive and CD4 memory, two for CD8 naive, and one for CD8 memory. To estimate repertoire size and how much clonotype sharing occurs between individuals, the study deeply sequenced the blood TCR repertoires of several healthy adults. Libraries were prepared and TCR repertoires were sequenced by different laboratories using diverse techniques, in order to increase sequencing depth and limit assay-specific biases. Between about 0.94 and 10 billion PBMCs per donor were obtained by leukapheresis. Study-wide findings and limitations: About 5% of naive CD4, roughly 3.5% of naive CD8, roughly 2.4% of memory CD4, and 0.4% of memory CD8 clonotypes were shared across several donors. Compared with non-shared clonotypes, clonotypes shared by all four sorted-subset donors had higher generation probabilities. The small number of donors limited the genetic and exposure-history diversity represented. Pairwise subsampling led to the expectation that sequencing depth would affect the degree of clonotype sharing among donors. Sampling was restricted to blood, and TCR repertoires in tissues likely differ from the TCR repertoires found in blood. Naive subsets generally had larger estimated clonotype richness than memory subsets. Even with the large sequencing depth, rarefaction of the sorted-subset datasets indicated that sequencing was incomplete.

CD8 naive samples were CD45RO-negative cells positively selected for CCR7, giving a CD45RA+CCR7+ population that excluded TemRA cells. The donors were healthy, HIV-negative adults with no recently reported acute infections or vaccinations. Every donor was a Caucasian adult living in Nashville, Tennessee, USA. After blood collection by leukapheresis, PBMCs were isolated using Ficoll-Histopaque density gradient centrifugation and then cryopreserved in the vapor phase of liquid nitrogen. Analytical flow cytometry was used to check the purity and quantity of every magnetically sorted T cell population. From each sorted fraction, genomic DNA was isolated and quantified by UV absorbance on a Nanodrop 2000c. For this clone: Its antigen is still unknown. Within one base of it there is no much larger clone, and no base qualities were kept.

Using the deep immunoSEQ assay, TCR CDR3 regions were amplified from genomic DNA by multiplex PCR. Extracted genomic DNA from each cell subset was distributed evenly across all wells of several immunoSEQ 96-well plates, and each plate was treated as a replicate. Each replicate PCR for sorted subsets received about 200 ng genomic DNA, equal to about 30,000 T cell genomes. Purified libraries were quantified with a Qubit 3.0 fluorometer, sized on a Bioanalyzer 2100, and re-quantified with the KAPA Library Quantification kit. Each immunoSEQ 96-well plate was sequenced on its own single-read 150-cycle Illumina NextSeq 550 flow cell. Per the original workflow: The immunoSEQ output contained only junctional sequences without quality scores, so filtering could not match that applied to full-length reads. Sequences were annotated with PyIR, a Python wrapper for IgBLAST v1.9, and V/J genes and CDR3 were assigned using IMGT germline references. Any read was removed if the V/J assignment was weak (E-value above 1e-6), the CDR3 was missing, or the read contained stop codons, out-of-frame junctions, or ambiguous translated residues. V3J clonotypes were defined as sequences sharing the same inferred V gene, J gene, and CDR3 amino acid sequence. The percentage overlap between two repertoires was calculated by dividing the number of shared unique clonotypes by the size of the smaller repertoire. RTK rarefaction, the Chao1 estimator, and Recon v2.1 estimates of unobserved clonotypes were used to assess repertoire richness. OLGA was used to compute generation probabilities for all TCRbeta clonotypes that the gDNA method yielded from a handful of donors. This is the immuneACCESS table as TCRdb keeps it, with only in-frame sequences that have V and J called. A part of the clones is gone; compared with another copy, unresolved V genes explain less than half, and the rest is unexplained. V and J calls and clone size are as listed in that table; D and trimming were resolved from the DNA. The sample table lists approximately 2,200,000 clones, roughly 91% of them with a count of one. The ten largest clonotypes hold approximately 1.7% of the sample.

The sequence was obtained from a man aged 18 to 29 in good health. Some clones in this sample may be carry-over from other donors' samples. Sequencing input: naive CD8+ T cells from PBMCs. Taken with the paper, the label for cell subset or site translates to: CD45RA+CCR7+.

The DNA is TGTGCCAGCAGCTGGAGCGGAGGCGGGAGACAGTCGGGAGAGCAGTACTTC. It translates to CASSWSGGGRQSGEQYF. Recombination linked TRBV7-9 to TRBJ2-7, and 7 junctional nucleotides match TRBD2. V is trimmed back by 4 bases and J by 7 bases, and the junction contains 19 bases that no gene match accounts for. The CDR3 starts with the cysteine, ends with the phenylalanine, and has 17 residues. Kept here is only the CDR3 DNA, which spans 51 bases and is read in frame from base 1. Based on the germline V gene (reference sequence), the CDR1 and CDR2 sequences are SEHNR and FQNEAQ.